This T cell receptor (beta chain) was captured in a study of T-cell memory formation after mild COVID-19 (dated by TCRdb to 2020 to 2022). About the full investigation: TCR sequence clusters from the two donors were found to be largely donor specific. In a couple of donors, T-cell clones that expanded and contracted after mild COVID-19 were tracked by sequencing TCRalpha and TCRbeta repertoires over time. The cohort was made up of two young adult volunteers, one female and one male, who were previously healthy. Overall results and qualifications from the work: Clones contracting from day 15 to 85 had balanced CD4/CD8 phenotypes, while a second wave expanding from day 15 to 37 was biased towards CD4+. The second-wave clones that peaked on day 37 were not confirmed to be SARS-CoV-2 specific. Only a couple of mild cases were covered in the study, and larger cohorts including severe cases with pre-infection samples were considered necessary. Some responding clones were detected in pre-infection memory, suggesting pre-existing cross-reactive memory T cells joined the SARS-CoV-2 response. Contracting CD4+ clones were found mainly in CM and EM memory subsets, while CD8+ clones were enriched in EMRA.

V sheds 3 bases and J sheds 1 base, leaving 10 bases between their ends. The germline V gene supplies CDR1 SGHVS and CDR2 FQNEAQ. The CDR3 has 14 amino acids, counting the end cysteine and phenylalanine. Kept here is only the CDR3 DNA, which spans 42 bases and is read in frame from base 1. The sequencer listed for this sample is Illumina NovaSeq 6000. TCRalpha and TCRbeta cDNA libraries were constructed by 5'RACE with constant-segment primers, with sample barcodes and unique molecular identifiers being introduced. Trizol reagent was used to extract RNA from every sample. The libraries were amplified in two PCR steps, and the second step added a second sample barcode and Illumina TruSeq adapters. Libraries were sequenced on an Illumina NovaSeq with 2 x 150 bp paired-end reads. The original pipeline was this. Reads were demultiplexed and collapsed into UMI-guided consensus sequences with migec v1.2.7. With mixcr v2.1.11, UMI consensuses were aligned to TRA and TRB V and J templates and assembled into clonotypes. Clonotypes were classified as expanded or contracted when called significant by both edgeR and NoisET, with noise models trained on biological replicates. For edgeR calls, the thresholds were a false discovery rate-adjusted p below 0.01 and a log2 fold-change of 1. As an exploratory analysis of dynamics, max-normalized trajectories of the 1000 most abundant clonotypes were examined by PCA with hierarchical clustering. Each responding clone was given a CD4 or CD8 phenotype based on the CD4+ and CD8+ repertoires, which had been sequenced separately. The public sequencing data were trimmed at Q25 with fastp and processed into clonotypes with MiXCR by TCRdb, which kept only in-frame beta chains. Every entry covers one CDR3 protein and lists the most common genes and DNA from its rows. TCRdb's processing, not the authors', yielded these V and J calls. Recorded for this sample are roughly 200,000 distinct CDR3 sequences; around a fifth of them occurred a single time. More than 20% of the sample comes from the top ten.

As regards this clonotype: The antigen this receptor binds is unknown. One base away there is no much larger clone; base qualities are not given.

Ficoll-Paque density gradient centrifugation was the method used to isolate PBMCs. Sequencing was carried out using PBMCs or a T cell subset sorted from them (not recorded which). The sequence derives from an adult woman who had mild COVID-19 (a few samples of this study predate the infection). The sample titles of this study are shuffled in the database, so cell type and time point are left out; the donor was told from shared clones. The V and J genes are TRBV7-8 and TRBJ2-7; a tentative D match to TRBD2 spans 5 bases. The DNA sequence reads TGTGCCAGCAGCTTGAGGGCCGCGTCCTACGAGCAGTACTTC. Its product reads: CASSLRAASYEQYF. The entire variable domain, with the stretches around the CDR3 drawn from the reference TRBV7-8 and TRBJ2-7 proteins, is GAGVSQSPRYKVAKRGQDVALRCDPISGHVSLFWYQQALGQGPEFLTYFQNEAQLDKSGLPSDRFFAERPEGSVSTLKIQRTQQEDSAVYLCASSLRAASYEQYFGPGTRLTVT.